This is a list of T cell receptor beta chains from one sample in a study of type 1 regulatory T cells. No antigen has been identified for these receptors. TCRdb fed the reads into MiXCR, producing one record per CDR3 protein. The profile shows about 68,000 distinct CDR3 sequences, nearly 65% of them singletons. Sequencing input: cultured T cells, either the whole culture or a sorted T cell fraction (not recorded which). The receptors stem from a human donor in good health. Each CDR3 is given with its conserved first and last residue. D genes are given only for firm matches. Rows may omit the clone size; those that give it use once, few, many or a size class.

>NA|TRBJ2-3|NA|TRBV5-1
CASSGAAEWDTQYF
TGCGCCAGCAGCGGAGCAGCGGAGTGGGATACGCAGTATTTT
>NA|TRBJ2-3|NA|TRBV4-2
CASSQDRRVASTDTQYF
TGTGCCAGCAGCCAAGATCGGCGGGTTGCTAGCACAGATACGCAGTATTTT
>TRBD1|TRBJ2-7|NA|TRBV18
CASSPRQGDPYEQYF
TGTGCCAGCTCACCCCGACAGGGGGACCCCTACGAGCAGTACTTC
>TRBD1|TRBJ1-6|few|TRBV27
CASRRTGSSPLHF
TGTGCCAGCAGGAGGACAGGGTCTTCACCCCTCCACTTT
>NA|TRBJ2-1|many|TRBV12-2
CASRERTSGRYLGEQFF
TGTGCAAGTCGCGAAAGGACTAGCGGGAGGTACCTGGGTGAGCAGTTCTTC
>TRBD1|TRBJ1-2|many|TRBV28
CASSPGDRASNPPGFGYTF
TGTGCCAGCAGCCCCGGGGACAGGGCTTCGAATCCTCCGGGGTTTGGCTACACCTTC
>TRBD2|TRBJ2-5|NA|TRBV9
CASSPPPTGRAGETQYF
TGTGCCAGCAGCCCCCCCCCGACCGGGAGGGCCGGTGAGACCCAGTACTTC
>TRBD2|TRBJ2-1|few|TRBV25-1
CASSTSGTAREQFF
TGTGCCAGCAGCACTAGCGGGACGGCCAGGGAGCAGTTCTTC
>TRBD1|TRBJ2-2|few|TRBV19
CASRDRVPTGELFF
TGTGCCAGCCGGGACAGGGTCCCCACCGGGGAGCTGTTTTTT
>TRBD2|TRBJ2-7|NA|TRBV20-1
CSARLAGAYEQYF
TGCAGTGCTAGACTAGCGGGAGCCTACGAGCAGTACTTC
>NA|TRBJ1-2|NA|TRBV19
CASSIGGLRPRDGYTF
TGTGCCAGTAGTATAGGGGGACTACGCCCGCGAGATGGCTACACCTTC
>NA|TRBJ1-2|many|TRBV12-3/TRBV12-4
CASSLAPGAGSDYGYTF
TGTGCCAGCAGTTTAGCGCCCGGGGCAGGGTCGGACTATGGCTACACCTTC
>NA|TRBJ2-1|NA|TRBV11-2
CASSRPPGVEQFF
TGTGCCAGCAGCCGTCCTCCCGGAGTTGAGCAGTTCTTC
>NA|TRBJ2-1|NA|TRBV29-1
CSVEDLVRGGNEQFF
TGCAGCGTTGAAGATCTGGTTAGGGGTGGAAATGAGCAGTTCTTC
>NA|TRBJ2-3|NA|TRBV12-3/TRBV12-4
CASSWFGGDTQYF
TGTGCCAGCAGTTGGTTTGGTGGAGATACGCAGTATTTT
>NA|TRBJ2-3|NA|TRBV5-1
CATMGGESTDTQYF
TGCGCCACCATGGGCGGGGAAAGCACAGATACGCAGTATTTT
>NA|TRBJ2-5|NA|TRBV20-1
CSAESGLRETQYF
TGCAGTGCTGAAAGCGGGCTCCGGGAGACCCAGTACTTC
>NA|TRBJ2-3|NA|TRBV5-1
CASSFPTPDTQYF
TGCGCCAGCAGCTTTCCCACCCCAGATACGCAGTATTTT
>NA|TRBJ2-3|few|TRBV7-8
CASSLGSAGQYF
TGTGCCAGCAGCTTGGGTTCGGCTGGGCAGTATTTT
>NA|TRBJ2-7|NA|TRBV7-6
CASSLAHDPYKYEQYF
TGTGCCAGCAGCTTAGCCCACGACCCTTACAAGTACGAGCAGTACTTC
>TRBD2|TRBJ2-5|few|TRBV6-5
CASSLARGRAQETQYF
TGTGCCAGCAGTCTTGCCCGCGGGAGGGCCCAAGAGACCCAGTACTTC
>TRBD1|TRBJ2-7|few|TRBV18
CASSPGTETYEQYF
TGTGCCAGCTCACCTGGGACAGAAACCTACGAGCAGTACTTC